Below, 21 T cell receptor beta chains from the same sample are listed, as sequenced in a study of T cells after posttransplantation cyclophosphamide. A marrow graft followed busulfan-fludarabine conditioning, with cyclophosphamide on days +3 and +4. The data were produced by immunoSEQ multiplex PCR, yet TCRdb's version contains in-frame clones alone and is incomplete. This table holds about 15,000 clones, approximately 90% found once. The sample was CD4+ T cells sorted from blood, taken after allogeneic stem cell transplant with posttransplant cyclophosphamide. These receptors came from a male patient aged 55-69 years who received an allogeneic stem cell transplant from a related donor and was CMV-positive. Some T cells here may be from the graft donor.

The chain is built from TRBV5-4 and TRBJ2-1; 10 nucleotides agree with TRBD2. V dropped 4 bases and J dropped 4; count of bases not matched to a gene: 5. CDR1 and CDR2 (germline): SGHNT, YYREEE (reference sequence). The CDR3 loop spans 15 amino acids. CDR3 residues: CASSHGLAAYNEQFF. For the CDR3, the DNA is TGTGCCAGCAGCCACGGACTAGCGGCTTACAATGAGCAGTTCTTC.

The J gene is TRBJ2-7, the V gene TRBV4-2, with 11 nucleotides matching TRBD2. The germline V gene encodes CDR1 LGHNA and CDR2 YNFKEQ. The junction had 10 bases not matched to a gene; V was cut back by 6 bases and J by 6 bases. The CDR3 length is 15 residues. The CDR3 here is CASRPGTSGAVEQYF. DNA for the CDR3: TGTGCCAGCAGACCTGGGACTAGCGGAGCCGTCGAGCAGTACTTC.

As for this clone: Other DNA sequences in this sample translate to the same CDR3. This rearrangement joins TRBV9 to TRBJ1-6, with D hard to call. Germline values: CDR1 SGDLS, CDR2 YYNGEE. There are 16 residues in the CDR3. Trimming removed 1 base at V and 5 bases at J, with 13 bases between. CDR3 nucleotide sequence: TGTGCCAGCAGCGTACCCCCGGGTTTCGATAATTCACCCCTCCACTTT. Encoded protein: CASSVPPGFDNSPLHF.

The chain combines TRBV7-3 with TRBJ2-7, with TRBD2 matching over 12 bases. The length of the CDR3 is 15 residues. The trim removed 5 bases at V and 2 bases at J, leaving 4 bases unmatched. Germline V lookup: CDR1 SGHTA, CDR2 FQGTGA. The CDR3 protein is CASSVTSGGTYEQYF. The CDR3 nucleotides are TGTGCCAGCAGCGTTACTAGCGGGGGGACCTACGAGCAGTACTTC.

V gene TRBV28 combines with J gene TRBJ1-2; a weak D match, TRBD1 (6 bases). Germline CDR1 reads MDHEN; CDR2 reads SYDVKM. The CDR3 is made up of 17 amino acids. The V gene lost 5 bases and the J gene lost 2 bases, with 21 bases spanning the gap. The CDR3 protein is CASSPAQGRSINYGYTF. The CDR3 DNA reads TGTGCCAGCAGTCCGGCGCAGGGGCGCTCCATAAACTATGGCTACACCTTC.

This clone was seen only a few times. The chain joins TRBV7-8 to TRBJ1-3, with TRBD1 matching over 8 bases. V trimming: 7 bases; J trimming: 5 bases; junction bases outside the gene matches: 13. The CDR3 sequence is 16 residues long. Germline V gene lookup returns CDR1 SGHVS and CDR2 FQNEAQ. The CDR3 region has the DNA TGTGCCAGCACCTCCGATCCGGGACAGGCGAGAAACACCATATATTTT. This encodes CASTSDPGQARNTIYF.

The CDR3 loop is CAAGTGAETQYF. The CDR3 nucleotides are TGTGCGGCTGGGACAGGGGCAGAGACCCAGTACTTC. The chain couples TRBV28 to TRBJ2-5; TRBD1 matches 10 bases. Germline-derived CDR1 and CDR2 are MDHEN and SYDVKM. CDR3 length equals 12 residues.

This clone was seen once. The J gene is TRBJ2-7, the V gene TRBV6-5, with 9 bases that match TRBD2. In germline, CDR1 is MNHEY, CDR2 SVGAGI. Losses at the gene ends were 5 bases for V and 5 bases for J; bases not matched to a gene: 7. This CDR3 region has 14 residues. The CDR3 here is CASSRAGGFDEQYF. The DNA of the CDR3 is TGTGCCAGCAGTCGAGCGGGGGGCTTTGACGAGCAGTACTTC.

The gene calls are TRBV6-1 and TRBJ2-5, with TRBD2 matching over 9 bases. The CDR3 is 14 residues long. V was clipped by 9 bases and J by 5 bases; unmatched bases: 10. The V gene's germline CDR1 is MNHNS and CDR2 SASEGT. Here the CDR3 DNA reads TGTGCCAGTTTAGCGCGGGGGGGAGGGGAGACCCAGTACTTC. It translates to CASLARGGGETQYF.

The CDR3 reads CASSSTGAGFTGELFF. As DNA, the CDR3 is TGTGCCAGCAGCTCTACTGGGGCAGGATTCACCGGGGAGCTGTTTTTT. The rearrangement uses TRBV5-6 and TRBJ2-2; a weak D match, TRBD1 (5 bases). The CDR3 has 16 residues. Germline CDR1 and CDR2: SGHDT and YYEEEE. V lost 3 bases to trimming and J lost 4 bases, with 16 bases between them.

The J gene is TRBJ1-1, the V gene TRBV7-2; D is unresolved. The CDR3 loop spans 11 amino acids. The V and J ends lost 6 bases and 4 bases respectively, with 6 bases between them. The V gene's germline CDR1 is SGHTA and CDR2 FQGNSA. This CDR3 reads CASRRSTEAFF. For the CDR3, the DNA is TGTGCCAGCAGGAGGAGCACTGAAGCTTTCTTT.

The genes are TRBV19 and TRBJ2-3, with TRBD2 identical over 9 bases. The germline V gene encodes CDR1 LNHDA and CDR2 SQIVND (reference sequence). The CDR3 is 14 residues long. V was pared by 4 bases and J by 6 bases, with 5 bases of the junction left unmatched. The CDR3 bases are TGTGCCAGTAGTAGCGGGGGGGCCAGGGATACGCAGTATTTT. It encodes CASSSGGARDTQYF.

The chain has TRBV11-2 and TRBJ2-7; 9 bases agree with TRBD2. The CDR3 is 17 amino acids. Trimming cost V 0 bases and J 8 bases; bases outside gene matches: 14. Germline values: CDR1 SGHAT, CDR2 FQNNGV. The CDR3 here is CASSLDEASGTKVQQYF. CDR3 in DNA: TGTGCCAGCAGCTTAGATGAGGCTAGCGGGACGAAGGTCCAGCAGTACTTC.

V and J are TRBV5-4 and TRBJ2-7; TRBD1 aligns across 12 bases. From germline, CDR1 is SGHNT and CDR2 YYREEE (reference sequence). The CDR3 is made up of 17 amino acids. V shed 4 bases, J shed 3 bases, and the junction held 11 bases outside the gene matches. In nucleotides, the CDR3 is TGTGCCAGCAGCCCCGGGGGGGGACAGGGGGCCCTCTACGAGCAGTACTTC. Protein product: CASSPGGGQGALYEQYF.

This chain connects TRBV5-1 to TRBJ2-3, with D unclear. V was shortened by 3 bases and J by 4 bases, with 9 bases between the two germline ends. CDR1 is SGHRS and CDR2 is YFSETQ in the germline V gene. The length of the CDR3 is 13 residues. The CDR3 protein is CASSSPGADTQYF. In DNA, the CDR3 is TGCGCCAGCAGCTCCCCTGGAGCAGATACGCAGTATTTT.

The gene calls are TRBV25-1 and TRBJ2-7, with 9 bases fitting TRBD1. CDR1 MGHDK and CDR2 SYGVNS come from the germline V gene. J lost 5 bases, V lost 8 bases, and 10 bases had no gene match. The CDR3 has 14 residues. The CDR3 DNA is TGTGCCAGCGCGGCAAGGGACAGGGCCCACGAGCAGTACTTC. Its translation: CASAARDRAHEQYF.

The V and J genes are TRBV29-1 and TRBJ1-3; D possibly corresponds to TRBD1 (5 bases). V gave up 6 bases and J gave up 3 bases, with 9 bases separating them. The CDR3 extends over 12 amino acids. Germline V gene sequence: CDR1 SQVTM, CDR2 ANQGSEA. The chain's CDR3 is CSVVTDGNTIYF. As DNA, the CDR3 is TGCAGCGTCGTGACAGATGGAAACACCATATATTTT.

This chain connects TRBV6-1 to TRBJ1-1; TRBD1 might be the D (5 bases). Trimming took 1 base from V and 5 from J, leaving 11 bases between them. The CDR3 has 14 amino acids. Germline CDR1 and CDR2: MNHNS and SASEGT. Here the CDR3 reads CASSEGGGRTEAFF. CDR3 nucleotide sequence: TGTGCCAGCAGTGAAGGGGGGGGTCGGACTGAAGCTTTCTTT.

This chain joins TRBV7-8 and TRBJ1-1; tentatively, D is TRBD1 (6 bases). The V end was cut by 10 bases, the J end by 1 base, with 10 bases between. The CDR3 has 12 amino acids. CDR1 is SGHVS and CDR2 is FQNEAQ in the germline V gene. For the CDR3, the DNA is TGTGCCACCTCGGACAGGAACACTGAAGCTTTCTTT. Translating it yields CATSDRNTEAFF. Full variable domain (outside the CDR3, taken from reference TRBV7-8 and TRBJ1-1): GAGVSQSPRYKVAKRGQDVALRCDPISGHVSLFWYQQALGQGPEFLTYFQNEAQLDKSGLPSDRFFAERPEGSVSTLKIQRTQQEDSAVYLCATSDRNTEAFFGQGTRLTVV.

This chain uses TRBV7-2 with TRBJ2-1; 14 bases are a match to TRBD2. The V gene end was trimmed by 5 bases and the J gene end by 9 bases; junction bases not matched to a gene: 6. The CDR3 covers 15 residues. Germline V lookup: CDR1 SGHTA, CDR2 FQGNSA. CDR3 sequence reads: CASSAGLAGVVEQFF. Written as DNA, the CDR3 is TGTGCCAGCAGCGCGGGACTAGCGGGGGTTGTTGAGCAGTTCTTC.

The V and J genes are TRBV28 and TRBJ1-1; TRBD1 matches 8 bases. V trimming: 7 bases; J trimming: 0 bases; junction bases outside the gene matches: 7. Germline loops: CDR1 MDHEN, CDR2 SYDVKM. This CDR3 has 15 residues. The CDR3 spells CASKGTGRMNTEAFF. In nucleotides, the CDR3 is TGTGCCAGCAAGGGGACAGGCCGTATGAACACTGAAGCTTTCTTT. Using reference TRBV28 and TRBJ1-1 for the parts outside the CDR3, the full variable domain is DVKVTQSSRYLVKRTGEKVFLECVQDMDHENMFWYRQDPGLGLRLIYFSYDVKMKEKGDIPEGYSVSREKKERFSLILESASTNQTSMYLCASKGTGRMNTEAFFGQGTRLTVV.